The 3 T cell receptor beta chains presented below share a single source sample, sequenced in a study of OX40 agonist ivuxolimab in advanced cancers. Sequencing was performed with immunoSEQ multiplex PCR; in TCRdb, only in-frame clones are kept and a portion is missing. The sample contains tens of thousands of clones, about 90% of which appear only once. The sequencing here drew on CD4+ or CD8+ T cells sorted from blood, taken in a trial of the OX40 agonist ivuxolimab. These receptor sequences come from an adult with an advanced solid tumor such as melanoma, head and neck, liver or kidney cancer.

The chain is built from TRBV29-1 and TRBJ2-1, with D maybe TRBD2 (6 bases). Trimming took 4 bases from V and 9 from J, leaving 16 bases between them. The CDR3 is 13 amino acids. Per germline, CDR1 SQVTM and CDR2 ANQGSEA. CDR3 loop: CSVGGGPAGEQFF. The CDR3 DNA follows: TGCAGCGTTGGGGGAGGACCAGCCGGTGAGCAGTTCTTC.

V gene TRBV5-4 combines with J gene TRBJ2-7, with 9 bases identical to TRBD1. This CDR3 has 15 residues. Germline V gives CDR1 SGHNT, CDR2 YYREEE (reference sequence). The V segment lost 4 bases and the J segment 3 bases; nucleotides outside the gene matches: 8. Here the CDR3 DNA reads TGTGCCAGCAGCCCGAGGTGGACAGGGGTCTACGAGCAGTACTTC. Protein product: CASSPRWTGVYEQYF.

This chain connects TRBV28 to TRBJ2-4; D possibly corresponds to TRBD1 (6 bases). This CDR3 has 15 residues. Trimming removed 5 bases from V and 6 bases from J, with 17 bases in between. Germline V gene lookup returns CDR1 MDHEN and CDR2 SYDVKM. The CDR3 reads CASSTQSGARNIQYF. CDR3 nucleotides: TGTGCCAGCAGTACCCAATCAGGGGCCCGAAACATTCAGTACTTC.